The clone carrying this TCR beta chain was counted ten times or more. Its antigen is unidentified. TCRdb ran MiXCR on the reads and lists one entry per CDR3 protein. The table includes 480,000 or so distinct CDR3 sequences, 11% detected once. This sample is drawn from a study of T cell repertoires in cytomegalovirus infection. Study as a whole: Matching HLA type and CMV infection were both indicated by public TCR beta signatures. Study-level findings and limits: HLA-C-restricted, CMV-specific TCR beta clonotypes were dominant ex vivo. Pooled public TCR beta family frequency picked out CMV carriers with the relevant HLA.

Trimming left V 4 bases short and J 4 bases short, with 10 bases between. The germline V gene encodes CDR1 MGHRA and CDR2 YSYEKL. The CDR3 has 14 amino acids. Sequencing input: PBMCs. This receptor was identified in a human donor in good health (CMV status not recorded). Some clones in this sample may be carry-over from other donors' samples. The chain carries TRBV4-1 and TRBJ1-4; maybe TRBD1 (6 bases). The CDR3 is CASSRGQFNEKLFF. CDR3 coding DNA: TGCGCCAGCAGCCGAGGACAGTTTAATGAAAAACTGTTTTTT.